The TCR beta chain under discussion was sequenced for a study of breast tumors, draining lymph nodes, adjacent tissues. The study's findings and limits: Data fit most tumor T cells coming from lymph node, expanding in tumor. Tumors had less TCR diversity than lymph nodes, more than nontumor tissue.

This clonotype was seen ten or more times. The antigen remains undetermined. Germline is not matched at one junction end, which may reflect a read error. TCRdb passed the multiplex PCR reads through MiXCR, listing each CDR3 protein once. The sample holds over 150,000 distinct CDR3 sequences, over 25% seen once. CDR3 length: 18 amino acids. Germline loops: CDR1 SSHAT, CDR2 FNYEAQ (reference sequence). The lymph nodes were axillary draining lymph nodes from breast cancer patients. The clonotype was recovered from a female donor with breast cancer. Some clones in this sample may be carry-over from other donors' samples. V usage is TRBV7-7 and J usage is TRBJ1-5; D ambiguous. Sequencing used axillary lymph node tissue. The chain's CDR3 is CASSPGFSPKSKNQPQHF. For the CDR3, the DNA is TGTGCTAGCAGCCCAGGTTTCAGTCCAAAATCCAAAAATCAGCCCCAGCATTTT. The entire variable domain, with the rest obtained from reference TRBV7-7 and TRBJ1-5, is as follows: GAGVSQSPRYKVTKRGQDVTLRCDPISSHATLYWYQQALGQGPEFLTYFNYEAQPDKSGLPSDRFSAERPEGSISTLTIQRTEQRDSAMYRCASSPGFSPKSKNQPQHFGDGTRLSIL.